These 13 T cell receptor beta chains share one sample of origin, sequenced in a study of identical twins. TCRdb reanalysed the 5' RACE reads using MiXCR and keeps one entry per CDR3 protein. This sample has around 690,000 distinct CDR3 sequences, with around 20% found just once. This same sample was also part of a study on T cells expressing NK-cell markers.

The sequenced sample was PBMCs. Receptor source: a woman younger than 30 in good health.

As for this clonotype: The germline gene is not matched at one end of the junction; a read error may be the cause. The chain is built from TRBV20-1 and TRBJ1-5, with D possibly being TRBD1 (5 bases). CDR1 DFQATT and CDR2 SNEGSKA come from the germline V gene (reference sequence). This CDR3 region has 16 residues. For the CDR3, the DNA is TGCAGTGCTAGAGATTCGTCCAGGGCAAGCATTCAGCCCCAGCATTTT. Its translation: CSARDSSRASIQPQHF.

This chain uses TRBV20-1 with TRBJ2-1; 12 bases map to TRBD2. CDR1 and CDR2 (germline): DFQATT, SNEGSKA (reference sequence). V dropped 8 bases and J dropped 9; count of bases not matched to a gene: 5. CDR3 length: 12 residues. In DNA, the CDR3 is TGCAGTACGCTAGCGGGAGGGAGTGAGCAGTTCTTC. Its translation: CSTLAGGSEQFF.

The V call is TRBV20-1, the J call TRBJ1-3; D unresolved. Germline lookup yields CDR1 DFQATT and CDR2 SNEGSKA (reference sequence). The CDR3 totals 11 residues. V was cut by 0 bases and J by 8 bases, with 5 bases left in between. CDR3 nucleotides: TGCAGTGCTAGAGATCGGGACACCATATATTTT. This sequence encodes CSARDRDTIYF.

This clonotype was seen ten or more times. The chain joins TRBV5-1 to TRBJ1-1; D call uncertain. Germline lookup yields CDR1 SGHRS and CDR2 YFSETQ. With 3 bases removed from V and 6 bases from J, the gap between germline ends came to 21 bases. The CDR3 sequence is 16 residues long. DNA for the CDR3: TGCGCCAGCAGCTCTGTATCCCCTTCAACGGGCGCTGAAGCTTTCTTT. Translating it yields CASSSVSPSTGAEAFF.

V usage is TRBV7-2 and J usage is TRBJ2-1; TRBD2 aligns across 10 bases. Germline lookup yields CDR1 SGHTA and CDR2 FQGNSA. The ends lost 3 bases at V and 6 bases at J; junction bases unmatched: 8. The CDR3 extends over 16 amino acids. The CDR3 coding sequence is TGTGCCAGCAGCTTCGTTAGGGGACTAGCGAGCAATGAGCAGTTCTTC. This gives the protein CASSFVRGLASNEQFF.

The V gene is TRBV21-1, the J gene TRBJ2-3; the table calls TRBD2, which could not be checked here. TRBV21-1 is termed a pseudogene. The CDR3 runs 17 residues. In DNA, the CDR3 is TGTGCCAGCAGCAAAGGATCGGCTAGCGGGTTCACAGATACGCAGTATTTT. This codes for CASSKGSASGFTDTQYF.

This clonotype has only a few counts. The V gene is TRBV11-2, the J gene TRBJ2-5, with D tentatively TRBD1 or TRBD2 (5 bases each). Germline V gives CDR1 SGHAT, CDR2 FQNNGV. The CDR3 loop spans 16 amino acids. The V end lost 5 bases, the J end lost 4 bases, and 20 bases lay between the germline ends. Here the CDR3 reads CASSAHGTVLGETQYF. The CDR3 DNA reads as TGTGCCAGCAGCGCGCATGGGACGGTTCTGGGAGAGACCCAGTACTTC.

This clonotype was counted between two and nine times. This chain connects TRBV21-1 to TRBJ2-7; the DNA was not used to check the table's D call, TRBD1. TRBV21-1 is deemed a pseudogene. The CDR3 covers 13 residues. CDR3 sequence reads: CASLPGQVYEQYF. As DNA, the CDR3 is TGTGCCAGCTTACCGGGACAGGTCTACGAGCAGTACTTC.

This clonotype appeared a few times. The chain uses TRBV29-1 and TRBJ2-5; D remains unclear. Germline loops: CDR1 SQVTM, CDR2 ANQGSEA. V dropped 5 bases and J dropped 5 bases, with 15 bases sitting between them. This CDR3 contains 13 residues. The CDR3 spells CSVRPGTPETQYF. The DNA of the CDR3 is TGCAGCGTTCGCCCCGGAACCCCGGAGACCCAGTACTTC.

V is TRBV12-3 or TRBV12-4 and J is TRBJ2-7; D is ambiguous. This CDR3 has 14 residues. Trimming stripped 3 bases from V and 3 bases from J, with 12 bases between. This CDR3 is CASSFAGLVYEQYF. The DNA for the CDR3 is TGTGCCAGCAGTTTCGCCGGGCTAGTCTACGAGCAGTACTTC.

This clonotype was found many times. The CDR3 bases are TGTGCCAGCAGCCCATGGTGGTACGAGCAGTTCTTC. It codes for CASSPWWYEQFF. V gene TRBV7-9 combines with J gene TRBJ2-1; D gene uncertain. This CDR3 is built from 12 residues. Deletions cut 5 bases from V and 10 bases from J, with 12 bases between. Per the germline V gene, CDR1 is SEHNR and CDR2 is FQNEAQ (reference sequence). Complete variable domain (other parts from reference TRBV7-9 and TRBJ2-1): DTGVSQNPRHKITKRGQNVTFRCDPISEHNRLYWYRQTLGQGPEFLTYFQNEAQLEKSRLLSDRFSAERPKGSFSTLEIQRTEQGDSAMYLCASSPWWYEQFFGPGTRLTVL.

CDR3 sequence (DNA): TGTGCCAGCAGAAGAACACAGGGTAGAGATGAGCAGTTCTTC. This sequence encodes CASRRTQGRDEQFF. The V gene is TRBV16, the J gene TRBJ2-1, with D perhaps TRBD1 (6 bases). Trimming removed 6 bases from V and 8 bases from J, with 17 bases in between. The germline CDR1 and CDR2 sequences are KGHSY and FQNENV. This CDR3 contains 14 residues. The full variable domain, completed using reference TRBV16 and TRBJ2-1, is GEEVAQTPKHLVRGEGQKAKLYCAPIKGHSYVFWYQQVLKNEFKFLISFQNENVFDETGMPKERFSAKCLPNSPCSLEIQATKLEDSAVYFCASRRTQGRDEQFFGPGTRLTVL.

The V call is TRBV7-8, the J call TRBJ2-7; 11 nucleotides match TRBD2. The CDR3 covers 15 residues. Trimming removed 1 base from V and 3 bases from J; junction bases left unmatched: 2. Germline CDR1 is SGHVS and CDR2 is FQNEAQ. The CDR3, as DNA: TGTGCCAGCAGCTTAGTAGCGGGAGGGCGCTACGAGCAGTACTTC. As protein: CASSLVAGGRYEQYF.